The rows below give T cell receptor beta chains drawn from one sample of a study of vaccination and CD4 T cells after COVID-19. TCRdb re-derived calls from the PCR reads in MiXCR, one entry per CDR3 protein. Of approximately 15,000 distinct CDR3 sequences in the sample, roughly 53% were seen once. Their specific antigens are unknown. Sequenced material: CD4+ T cells from blood, cultured in vitro, taken before SARS-CoV-2 vaccination. These receptors were taken from a human donor who had recovered from COVID-19. CDR3s leave out the opening cysteine and the closing phenylalanine or tryptophan. Expanded clones get a size class; other rows say once, few or many, or leave the size out.

>TRBV28|-|TRBJ2-3
ASRSAGGTITDTQY
>TRBV10-3|-|TRBJ1-2
AISAKGFDGYT
>TRBV27|-|TRBJ2-1
ASSLSREQAGGGEQF
>TRBV5-4|-|TRBJ1-1
ASSLAGGAEAEAF
>TRBV6-2/TRBV6-3|-|TRBJ2-5
ASGAGGETQY
>TRBV7-3|few|TRBJ2-1
ASSTGGGPGGEQF
>TRBV12-5|-|TRBJ2-7
ASGPSGGLAEQY
>TRBV11-3|-|TRBJ2-3
ASTTFRSTDTQY
>TRBV12-3/TRBV12-4|once|TRBJ2-3
ASRRELAGAGGSTDTQY
>TRBV19|-|TRBJ2-7
ASSISLKTSYEQY
>TRBV7-9|few|TRBJ1-6
ASSLGPGVSPLH
>TRBV20-1|few|TRBJ1-1
SARDPGRGRGEAF
>TRBV7-2|few|TRBJ1-1
ASSLDPVTGYTEAF
>TRBV19|-|TRBJ2-1
ASSIAPGGGIGEQF
>TRBV30|-|TRBJ1-1
AWRPEGRRTEAF
>TRBV18|few|TRBJ1-5
ASSLSGGQPQH
>TRBV7-7|-|TRBJ2-5
ASSPGQGQETQY
>TRBV29-1|-|TRBJ2-1
SVVTGGTRVEQF
>TRBV19|-|TRBJ1-5
ASSPGGQPQH